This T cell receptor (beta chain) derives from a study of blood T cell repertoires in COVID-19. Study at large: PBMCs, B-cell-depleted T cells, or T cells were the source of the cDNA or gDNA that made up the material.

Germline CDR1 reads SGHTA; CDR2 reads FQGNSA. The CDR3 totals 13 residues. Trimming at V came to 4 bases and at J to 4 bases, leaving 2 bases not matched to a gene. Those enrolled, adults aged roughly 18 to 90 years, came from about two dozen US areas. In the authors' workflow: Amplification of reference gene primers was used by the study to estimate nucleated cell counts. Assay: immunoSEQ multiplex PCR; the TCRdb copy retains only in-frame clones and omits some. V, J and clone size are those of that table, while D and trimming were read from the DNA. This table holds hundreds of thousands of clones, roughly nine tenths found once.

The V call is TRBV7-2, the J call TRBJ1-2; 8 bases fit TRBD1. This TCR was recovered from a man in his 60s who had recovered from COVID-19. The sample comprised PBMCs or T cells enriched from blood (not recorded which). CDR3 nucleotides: TGTGCCAGCAGCTCAGGGGGCGGCTATGGCTACACCTTC. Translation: CASSSGGGYGYTF.